The clone carrying this T cell receptor beta chain occurred a few times. Its target is unknown. This specimen belongs to a study of a mutant IDH1 vaccine in newly diagnosed glioma. Generated by immunoSEQ multiplex PCR, the TCRdb table keeps only in-frame clones and is missing some. There are 65,000 or so clones in the sample; 85% occur only once, and about 4.1% lies in the top ten. This CDR3 comprises 15 residues. Between the trimmed V and J ends, which lost 2 bases and 2 bases, there was a span of 11 bases. Germline lookup yields CDR1 SGHDT and CDR2 YYEEEE. The time point: week 23, last vaccination. Each dose of the vaccine consisted of 300 ug of mutant IDH1 20-mer peptide, with topical imiquimod. Each of the donors came in with new WHO grade 3 or 4 astrocytomas that were IDH1-mutant and ATRX-lost.

This TCR was recovered from a man younger than 40 with glioma. Sequencing used PBMCs, obtained from a glioma patient whose treatment included an IDH1 peptide vaccine. The genes are TRBV5-6 and TRBJ2-1; D call uncertain. CDR3 protein: CASSFDTETYNEQFF. In nucleotides, the CDR3 is TGTGCCAGCAGCTTCGACACAGAAACCTACAATGAGCAGTTCTTC.